What follows are 25 T cell receptor beta chains derived from one specimen sequenced in a study of cytomegalovirus exposure and HLA in healthy donors. PCR was performed using 60 Vbeta and 13 Jbeta primers. Assay used: immunoSEQ multiplex PCR; TCRdb lists only in-frame clones, some missing. The sample consists of under 200,000 clones, roughly 77% of them appearing once. Sequenced sample: PBMCs. The receptor source for this set is a woman under 30 in good health and CMV-seronegative.

The chain carries TRBV27 and TRBJ2-4; TRBD2 matches 16 bases. V trimming: 4 bases; J trimming: 1 base; junction bases outside the gene matches: 4. The germline gives CDR1 MNHEY, CDR2 SMNVEV (reference sequence). CDR3 length: 18 amino acids. The CDR3 coding sequence is TGTGCCAGCAGTTCGGGACTAGCGGGAGGGCCGGCCAAAAACATTCAGTACTTC. Encoded protein: CASSSGLAGGPAKNIQYF.

This chain joins TRBV28 and TRBJ1-4, with a weak D call TRBD1 (6 bases). V lost 4 bases and J lost 0, with 12 bases in between. Germline values: CDR1 MDHEN, CDR2 SYDVKM. The CDR3 spans 16 residues. The CDR3 loop is CASSSDTGTTNEKLFF. The CDR3 coding sequence is TGTGCCAGCAGTTCAGATACAGGGACAACTAATGAAAAACTGTTTTTT.

As to this clone: Other nucleotide sequences in the sample specify the same CDR3. The V gene is TRBV2, the J gene TRBJ1-1; weak D call: TRBD1 (5 bases). Looked up from germline, CDR1 is SNHLY and CDR2 is FYNNEI. The CDR3 sequence is 13 residues long. Trimming shortened V by 4 bases and J by 2 bases, and 8 bases separated the two germline ends. For the CDR3, the DNA is TGTGCCAGCAGTGCTCAGGGTAACACTGAAGCTTTCTTT. This translates into CASSAQGNTEAFF.

The rearrangement joins TRBV18 to TRBJ1-4; maybe TRBD1 (5 bases). V was pared by 2 bases and J by 1 base, with 17 bases between. The CDR3 length is 18 residues. Germline V CDR1 and CDR2: KGHSH, LQKENI. The CDR3 coding sequence is TGTGCCAGCTCACCAGGGCAAAACAGGAGGGGAACTAATGAAAAACTGTTTTTT. Its protein product is CASSPGQNRRGTNEKLFF.

V and J are TRBV19 and TRBJ1-1, with a weak D call TRBD1 (6 bases). This CDR3 is built from 14 residues. V was pared by 7 bases and J by 2 bases, with 14 bases between. Germline V gives CDR1 LNHDA, CDR2 SQIVND (reference sequence). The CDR3 coding sequence is TGTGCCAGTATCCCGCAGGGGTTTAACACTGAAGCTTTCTTT. It codes for CASIPQGFNTEAFF.

CDR3 coding DNA: TGTGCCAGTGTCCCGGGACAGGCGACTTATGGCTACACCTTC. It translates to CASVPGQATYGYTF. The genes are TRBV6-1 and TRBJ1-2, with TRBD1 matching 8 bases. This CDR3 spans 14 amino acids. V shed 9 bases, J shed 5 bases, and the junction held 11 bases outside the gene matches. Germline CDR1 MNHNS, CDR2 SASEGT.

The rearrangement links TRBV21-1 to TRBJ1-1. TRBV21-1 counts as a pseudogene. The length of the CDR3 is 13 residues. The CDR3 sequence: CASSNRGNTEAFF. As DNA, the CDR3 is TGTGCCAGCAGCAATCGGGGGAACACTGAAGCTTTCTTT.

The V and J genes are TRBV19 and TRBJ2-1; 9 bases agree with TRBD2. CDR1 and CDR2 (germline): LNHDA, SQIVND (reference sequence). Trimming at V came to 4 bases and at J to 2 bases, leaving 9 bases not matched to a gene. The CDR3 length is 17 residues. CDR3 bases: TGTGCCAGTAGTAACCCTCCAAGACTAGCGGCCTACAATGAGCAGTTCTTC. As protein: CASSNPPRLAAYNEQFF.

The chain uses TRBV13 and TRBJ2-2; the D is unclear. The CDR3 is 15 amino acids. Looked up from germline, CDR1 is PRHDT and CDR2 is FYEKMQ (reference sequence). Trimming left V 7 bases short and J 1 base short, with 13 bases between. CDR3 nucleotides: TGTGCCAGCACCGTTACCGGTGAGAACACCGGGGAGCTGTTTTTT. It encodes CASTVTGENTGELFF.

The chain couples TRBV2 to TRBJ2-7; 10 bases match TRBD1. With V trimmed by 7 bases and J by 5 bases, 8 bases remained unmatched. Germline CDR1 reads SNHLY; CDR2 reads FYNNEI. The CDR3 extends over 14 amino acids. The CDR3 protein is CASTPRDRGHEQYF. The DNA for the CDR3 is TGTGCCAGCACTCCCCGGGACAGGGGCCACGAGCAGTACTTC.

V usage is TRBV7-2 and J usage is TRBJ2-2; no definite D call. The CDR3 sequence is 13 residues long. The germline V gene has CDR1 SGHTA and CDR2 FQGNSA. Deletions cut 5 bases from V and 6 bases from J, with 10 bases between. The CDR3 reads CASSLRRSGELFF. CDR3 nucleotides: TGTGCCAGCAGCCTGAGGAGATCCGGGGAGCTGTTTTTT.

The V and J genes are TRBV25-1 and TRBJ2-7; the D is unclear. This CDR3 has 12 residues. In germline, CDR1 is MGHDK, CDR2 SYGVNS. With 0 bases removed from V and 4 bases from J, the gap between germline ends came to 4 bases. CDR3 amino acids: CASSEYKYEQYF. The CDR3 DNA reads as TGTGCCAGCAGTGAATACAAATACGAGCAGTACTTC.

Regarding this clone: This sample includes further DNA sequences coding for the same CDR3. The genes are TRBV7-2 and TRBJ2-3; 7 bases are shared with TRBD2. The V and J ends lost 1 base and 0 bases, in that order; junction bases with no gene match: 4. This CDR3 contains 16 residues. The germline V gene encodes CDR1 SGHTA and CDR2 FQGNSA. The CDR3 here is CASSLVPGGSTDTQYF. In nucleotides, the CDR3 is TGTGCCAGCAGCTTAGTCCCGGGGGGTAGCACAGATACGCAGTATTTT.

The chain recombines TRBV5-1 with TRBJ2-2; a possible D gene is TRBD1 (5 bases). V lost 4 bases to trimming and J lost 7 bases, with 17 bases between them. Germline loops: CDR1 SGHRS, CDR2 YFSETQ. The CDR3 runs 15 residues. For the CDR3, the DNA is TGCGCCAGCAGCGGCATCATGACAGCTAACGGGGAGCTGTTTTTT. As protein: CASSGIMTANGELFF.

Here the CDR3 reads CASSYRGETQYF. The CDR3, as DNA: TGTGCCAGCAGCTACAGGGGGGAGACCCAGTACTTC. The chain couples TRBV5-6 to TRBJ2-5, with 8 bases that match TRBD1. Germline V CDR1 and CDR2: SGHDT, YYEEEE. J was trimmed by 5 bases and V by 3 bases; bases with no gene match: 0. The length of the CDR3 is 12 residues.

This clone was counted a few times. This rearrangement joins TRBV10-3 to TRBJ1-5, with TRBD1 as a possible D gene (5 bases). Trimming pared 4 bases from V and 4 bases from J, leaving 8 bases between. This CDR3 region has 13 residues. Germline V lookup: CDR1 ENHRY, CDR2 SYGVKD. CDR3 in amino acids: CAISAEGNQPQHF. CDR3 nucleotides: TGTGCCATCAGTGCGGAGGGGAATCAGCCCCAGCATTTT.

The chain employs TRBV5-1 and TRBJ2-5, with TRBD2 as a possible D gene (6 bases). The germline V and J ends were trimmed by 4 bases and 1 base, with 14 bases remaining between them. The CDR3 length is 15 residues. The germline gives CDR1 SGHRS, CDR2 YFSETQ. CDR3 bases: TGCGCCAGCAGCAACGGACGGGGGACCCAAGAGACCCAGTACTTC. It encodes CASSNGRGTQETQYF. The variable domain in full, with the rest retrieved from reference TRBV5-1 and TRBJ2-5, is KAGVTQTPRYLIKTRGQQVTLSCSPISGHRSVSWYQQTPGQGLQFLFEYFSETQRNKGNFPGRFSGRQFSNSRSEMNVSTLELGDSALYLCASSNGRGTQETQYFGPGTRLLVL.

CDR3 amino acids: CASSLSGVPNQPQHF. The CDR3, as DNA: TGCGCCAGCAGCTTGTCAGGGGTGCCCAATCAGCCCCAGCATTTT. The chain joins TRBV5-1 to TRBJ1-5; possible D gene TRBD1, 6 bases. Germline V CDR1 and CDR2: SGHRS, YFSETQ. The CDR3 runs 15 residues. V was trimmed by 1 base and J by 3 bases, leaving 11 bases between them.

This clone was detected once. The chain joins TRBV19 to TRBJ1-1; 10 bases match TRBD1. Germline V CDR1 and CDR2: LNHDA, SQIVND (reference sequence). This CDR3 spans 16 amino acids. V lost 7 bases and J lost 5; bases outside the gene matches: 13. Here the CDR3 reads CASTRDRGPLRTEAFF. The CDR3 nucleotides are TGTGCCAGTACCCGGGACAGGGGACCCCTTCGGACTGAAGCTTTCTTT.

This chain uses TRBV10-3 with TRBJ2-7, with TRBD1 as a possible D gene (5 bases). CDR3 length: 11 residues. Germline CDR1 reads ENHRY; CDR2 reads SYGVKD. V shed 5 bases and J shed 3 bases, with 5 bases lying between them. CDR3 sequence (DNA): TGTGCCATCAGTAGGGGCTACGAGCAGTACTTC. Amino acids: CAISRGYEQYF.

The chain joins TRBV7-6 to TRBJ2-7, with a possible D match to TRBD1 (6 bases). This CDR3 has 16 amino acids. V was shortened by 5 bases and J by 0 bases, with 17 bases between the two germline ends. Per germline, CDR1 SGHVS and CDR2 FNYEAQ. The CDR3 DNA follows: TGTGCCAGCAGCCCCCATGTCCTGGACAGCTCCTACGAGCAGTACTTC. Amino acid sequence: CASSPHVLDSSYEQYF. The full variable domain, with the rest looked up from reference TRBV7-6 and TRBJ2-7, is GAGVSQSPRYKVTKRGQDVALRCDPISGHVSLYWYRQALGQGPEFLTYFNYEAQQDKSGLPNDRFSAERPEGSISTLTIQRTEQRDSAMYRCASSPHVLDSSYEQYFGPGTRLTVT.

In DNA, the CDR3 is TGTGCCAGCAGTTATAGAGGGTACACTGAAGCTTTCTTT. The encoded protein is CASSYRGYTEAFF. The chain recombines TRBV6-5 with TRBJ1-1, with D unresolved. The germline CDR1 and CDR2 sequences are MNHEY and SVGAGI. CDR3 size: 13 residues. Trimming removed 3 bases from V and 3 bases from J, with 8 bases in between.

This sequence joins TRBV28 and TRBJ1-1; 11 bases are a match to TRBD1. Germline lookup yields CDR1 MDHEN and CDR2 SYDVKM. J lost 1 base, V lost 6 bases, and 7 bases had no gene match. The length of the CDR3 is 16 residues. CDR3 nucleotides: TGTGCCAGCAGACAGGGACAGGGGGAGAAGAACACTGAAGCTTTCTTT. This gives the protein CASRQGQGEKNTEAFF.

The chain combines TRBV21-1 with TRBJ1-5; the table's D call TRBD1 went unverified against the DNA. TRBV21-1 is shown as a pseudogene. The CDR3 length is 13 residues. Here the CDR3 DNA reads TGTGCCAGCAGCACACAGGGCAATCAGCCCCAGCATTTT. Protein product: CASSTQGNQPQHF.

The chain is built from TRBV4-2 and TRBJ1-1, with D possibly being TRBD1 (6 bases). The V end lost 7 bases, the J end lost 7 bases, and 19 bases lay between the germline ends. CDR1 and CDR2 (germline): LGHNA, YNFKEQ. This CDR3 has 14 amino acids. The CDR3 sequence is CASNEKGDSFEAFF. The CDR3 DNA is TGTGCCAGCAACGAAAAGGGGGATTCGTTTGAAGCTTTCTTT.